A single sample is the source of the 7 T cell receptor beta chains below, sequenced in a study of CD8 T cells in Susac syndrome. Reverse transcription of about 0.45 to 1 ug RNA was carried out with random hexamers. TCRdb called the immunoSEQ multiplex PCR reads again in MiXCR, with one record for every CDR3 protein. The data show some 120,000 distinct CDR3 sequences, nearly 95% seen once. The sequencing sample was made of CD4+ T cells from PBMCs. Receptors were obtained from a human donor in good health.

The chain joins TRBV5-1 to TRBJ1-1, with D unclear. The CDR3 covers 15 residues. Trimming left V 0 bases short and J 1 base short, with 10 bases between. Germline assignment: CDR1 SGHRS and CDR2 YFSETQ. The chain's CDR3 is CASSLVPTGNTEAFF. The CDR3 DNA sequence: TGCGCCAGCAGCTTGGTCCCGACGGGGAACACTGAAGCTTTCTTT.

The V gene is TRBV2, the J gene TRBJ2-5; D is perhaps TRBD2 (7 bases). Germline CDR1 and CDR2: SNHLY and FYNNEI. V lost 10 bases, J lost 1 base, and 16 bases lay in between. The CDR3 contains 14 residues. The CDR3 nucleotides read TGTGCCAATTCGTTCGCGGGGGCCCAAGAGACCCAGTACTTC. This sequence encodes CANSFAGAQETQYF.

The chain recombines TRBV4-3 with TRBJ2-2; 10 nucleotides match TRBD2. CDR1 is LGHNA, CDR2 YSLEER, per germline. The CDR3 totals 17 residues. Losses at the gene ends were 1 base for V and 7 bases for J; bases not matched to a gene: 9. For the CDR3, the DNA is TGCGCCAGCAGCCAAGTCATTCGAGCGGGGGGGGTCGGGGAGCTGTTTTTT. Its translation is CASSQVIRAGGVGELFF.

CDR3 residues: CSVPGQGARPETQYF. For the CDR3, the DNA is TGCAGCGTGCCGGGACAGGGGGCTCGTCCGGAGACCCAGTACTTC. The chain combines TRBV29-1 with TRBJ2-5; 12 nucleotides line up with TRBD1. The germline gives CDR1 SQVTM, CDR2 ANQGSEA. The CDR3 extends over 15 amino acids. The junction had 10 bases not matched to a gene; V was cut back by 6 bases and J by 5 bases.

The chain employs TRBV5-1 and TRBJ2-7; D possibly uses TRBD1 or TRBD2 (5 bases each). V was pared by 1 base and J by 6 bases, with 11 bases between. Germline CDR1 reads SGHRS; CDR2 reads YFSETQ. The CDR3 loop spans 13 amino acids. The CDR3 region has the DNA TGCGCCAGCAGCTTGTCGGGGCTTCGCGAGCAGTACTTC. Its protein is CASSLSGLREQYF.

The chain links TRBV9 to TRBJ2-1; TRBD1 matches 7 bases. With V trimmed by 3 bases and J by 3 bases, 3 bases remained unmatched. Per the germline V gene, CDR1 is SGDLS and CDR2 is YYNGEE. The CDR3 is made up of 14 amino acids. The CDR3 here is CASSAGQNYNEQFF. In DNA form, the CDR3 reads TGTGCCAGCAGCGCGGGACAGAACTACAATGAGCAGTTCTTC.

The CDR3 region is CSARGLSRGTYNEQFF. The CDR3 region has the DNA TGCAGTGCTAGAGGTCTGTCCCGGGGAACCTACAATGAGCAGTTCTTC. V is TRBV20-1 and J is TRBJ2-1; D might be TRBD2 (5 bases). Germline values: CDR1 DFQATT, CDR2 SNEGSKA (reference sequence). The CDR3 is 16 residues long. The germline V and J ends were trimmed by 1 base and 2 bases, with 15 bases remaining between them.